The 18 T cell receptor beta chains given below trace back to one sample, sequenced in a study of blood T cell repertoires in COVID-19. Here immunoSEQ multiplex PCR was the method, and the copy in TCRdb shows in-frame clones only, minus some. Seen here are hundreds of thousands of clones, approximately 88% observed once, and the top ten hold over 9.5%. Sequenced input: peripheral blood. Receptors were obtained from a woman aged 50 to 60 with COVID-19, enrolled during active disease.

The chain is built from TRBV6-6 and TRBJ2-5; D is perhaps TRBD2 (6 bases). Germline CDR1 and CDR2: MNHNY and SVGAGI (reference sequence). Trimming pared 4 bases from V and 3 bases from J, leaving 9 bases between. The CDR3 is 13 residues long. The CDR3 spells CASSLWGEETQYF. The DNA for the CDR3 is TGTGCCAGCAGTTTGTGGGGGGAAGAGACCCAGTACTTC.

This chain connects TRBV6-5 to TRBJ1-5; possibly TRBD1 for D (5 bases). CDR3 length equals 15 residues. The germline V gene has CDR1 MNHEY and CDR2 SVGAGI. The V gene lost 4 bases and the J gene lost 3 bases, with 13 bases spanning the gap. The CDR3 region has the DNA TGTGCCAGCAGTTCAGCTGGGGGGTACAATCAGCCCCAGCATTTT. The encoded protein is CASSSAGGYNQPQHF.

The chain joins TRBV7-3 to TRBJ1-1; possibly TRBD1 for D (5 bases). The CDR3 consists of 14 residues. The germline CDR1 and CDR2 sequences are SGHTA and FQGTGA. Trimming shortened V by 0 bases and J by 6 bases, and 11 bases separated the two germline ends. The CDR3 nucleotides read TGTGCCAGCAGCTTAACATCAGGGAGGGCTGAAGCTTTCTTT. This gives the protein CASSLTSGRAEAFF.

The chain employs TRBV25-1 and TRBJ2-6; D remains unclear. This CDR3 spans 12 amino acids. Trimming shortened V by 5 bases and J by 4 bases, and 3 bases separated the two germline ends. Germline V gene data show CDR1 as MGHDK and CDR2 as SYGVNS. Here the CDR3 DNA reads TGTGCCAGCAGTCCGGGGGCCAACGTCCTGACTTTC. This encodes CASSPGANVLTF.

This clone was picked up a small number of times. CDR3 residues: CASSYGGSNQPQHF. The CDR3 nucleotides read TGTGCCAGCAGCTACGGGGGGAGCAATCAGCCCCAGCATTTT. The V and J genes are TRBV14 and TRBJ1-5; D might be TRBD1 (5 bases). CDR1 is SGHDN and CDR2 is FVKESK in the germline V gene. The V gene lost 5 bases and the J gene lost 1 base, with 9 bases spanning the gap. This CDR3 is 14 amino acids long. Looking up the rest from reference TRBV14 and TRBJ1-5 gives the full variable domain: EAGVTQFPSHSVIEKGQTVTLRCDPISGHDNLYWYRRVMGKEIKFLLHFVKESKQDESGMPNNRFLAERTGGTYSTLKVQPAELEDSGVYFCASSYGGSNQPQHFGDGTRLSIL.

The chain joins TRBV5-1 to TRBJ1-3; D is possibly TRBD1 (5 bases). This CDR3 has 14 amino acids. The germline gives CDR1 SGHRS, CDR2 YFSETQ. V gave up 0 bases and J gave up 3 bases, with 7 bases separating them. The CDR3 reads CASSLEGFGNTIYF. The DNA for the CDR3 is TGCGCCAGCAGCTTGGAGGGGTTTGGAAACACCATATATTTT. The full variable domain, with the rest looked up from reference TRBV5-1 and TRBJ1-3, is KAGVTQTPRYLIKTRGQQVTLSCSPISGHRSVSWYQQTPGQGLQFLFEYFSETQRNKGNFPGRFSGRQFSNSRSEMNVSTLELGDSALYLCASSLEGFGNTIYFGEGSWLTVV.

The chain couples TRBV6-1 to TRBJ2-7, with D tentatively TRBD2 (6 bases). Germline CDR1 is MNHNS and CDR2 is SASEGT. The CDR3 is 17 amino acids. The V gene lost 1 base and the J gene lost 3 bases, with 19 bases spanning the gap. The CDR3 loop is CASSEEGFWGELYEQYF. The CDR3 bases are TGTGCCAGCAGTGAAGAGGGTTTTTGGGGGGAACTCTACGAGCAGTACTTC.

V gene TRBV21-1 combines with J gene TRBJ1-1; the D segment call TRBD1 is taken from the table without a DNA check. TRBV21-1 is designated a pseudogene. CDR3 size: 13 residues. As DNA, the CDR3 is TGTGCCAGCAGCAACAGGGCGAACACTGAAGCTTTCTTT. It specifies CASSNRANTEAFF.

V is TRBV12-3 or TRBV12-4 and J is TRBJ1-2; D is undetermined. The length of the CDR3 is 12 residues. V dropped 2 bases and J dropped 6 bases, with 7 bases sitting between them. The DNA for the CDR3 is TGTGCCAGCAGTTTAACGGGAGATGGCTACACCTTC. Protein product: CASSLTGDGYTF.

V and J are TRBV27 and TRBJ2-3; 8 bases align to TRBD2. Germline CDR1 and CDR2: MNHEY and SMNVEV (reference sequence). CDR3 length: 15 residues. V lost 5 bases, J lost 0 bases, and 4 bases stayed unmatched. The CDR3 DNA reads TGTGCCAGCAGTCCCCCGGGGGGGAGCACAGATACGCAGTATTTT. As protein: CASSPPGGSTDTQYF.

The genes are TRBV5-5 and TRBJ2-3; a weak D match, TRBD2 (5 bases). The CDR3 is made up of 13 amino acids. Trimming cost V 3 bases and J 4 bases, with 9 bases left between them. Germline values: CDR1 SGHKS, CDR2 YYEKEE (reference sequence). As DNA, the CDR3 is TGTGCCAGCAGCTCGACCGGGGCAGATACGCAGTATTTT. Its translation is CASSSTGADTQYF. The variable domain in full, completed from reference TRBV5-5 and TRBJ2-3, reads DAGVTQSPTHLIKTRGQQVTLRCSPISGHKSVSWYQQVLGQGPQFIFQYYEKEERGRGNFPDRFSARQFPNYSSELNVNALLLGDSALYLCASSSTGADTQYFGPGTRLTVL.

This chain joins TRBV5-4 and TRBJ1-1, with TRBD1 as a possible D gene (6 bases). The CDR3 has 17 residues. Trimming removed 2 bases at V and 0 bases at J, with 17 bases between. The V gene's germline CDR1 is SGHNT and CDR2 YYREEE (reference sequence). The CDR3: CASSLGGGGLMNTEAFF. CDR3 coding DNA: TGTGCCAGCAGCTTAGGGGGGGGCGGACTCATGAACACTGAAGCTTTCTTT.

The chain links TRBV5-1 to TRBJ1-2; D perhaps matches TRBD1 (6 bases). The CDR3 extends over 13 amino acids. Germline V CDR1 and CDR2: SGHRS, YFSETQ. Trimming removed 0 bases at V and 8 bases at J, with 11 bases between. The CDR3 DNA reads TGCGCCAGCAGCTTGGAGGGGGACGGGGGCTACACCTTC. This encodes CASSLEGDGGYTF.

The chain has TRBV4-2 and TRBJ2-1; 7 positions agree with TRBD2. CDR3 length equals 15 residues. J gave up 7 bases and V 1 base, and 7 bases lay outside the gene matches. From germline, CDR1 is LGHNA and CDR2 YNFKEQ. The CDR3 DNA reads TGTGCCAGCAGCCAAGTTGGCGGGGGTTGGAATGAGCAGTTCTTC. This sequence encodes CASSQVGGGWNEQFF.

This chain links TRBV19 with TRBJ1-4; unclear D gene. The ends were cut back, 6 bases at V and 0 bases at J, with 8 bases in the middle. The CDR3 is 14 amino acids. Germline assignment: CDR1 LNHDA and CDR2 SQIVND (reference sequence). The CDR3 region has the DNA TGTGCCAGTAGGCGGGCCCCAACTAATGAAAAACTGTTTTTT. It is translated as CASRRAPTNEKLFF.

This clone was seen a few times. The chain has TRBV19 and TRBJ1-2; D is unclear. Trimming took 5 bases from V and 8 from J, leaving 18 bases between them. The CDR3 has 14 amino acids. Germline V lookup: CDR1 LNHDA, CDR2 SQIVND (reference sequence). CDR3 region: CASSPTLFGGGYTF. CDR3 nucleotide sequence: TGTGCCAGTAGTCCGACGCTGTTCGGAGGCGGCTACACCTTC.

The chain couples TRBV7-9 to TRBJ1-2; D not certain. CDR1 and CDR2 (germline): SEHNR, FQNEAQ (reference sequence). V lost 1 base, J lost 6 bases, and 15 bases lay in between. The CDR3 loop spans 15 amino acids. CDR3 bases: TGTGCCAGCAGCTTAGAGCCCGGGGATCTAAATGGCTACACCTTC. Translated: CASSLEPGDLNGYTF.

The V gene is TRBV6-1, the J gene TRBJ1-1; TRBD1 matches 7 bases. CDR1 is MNHNS and CDR2 is SASEGT in the germline V gene. The ends lost 3 bases at V and 1 base at J; junction bases unmatched: 5. The CDR3 loop spans 15 amino acids. DNA for the CDR3: TGTGCCAGCAGTGATATGGGACAGAGGAACACTGAAGCTTTCTTT. Translating it yields CASSDMGQRNTEAFF.